This entry describes one T cell receptor (beta chain). Its antigen is not known. Primers: 60 Vbeta forward and 13 Jbeta reverse. Assay: immunoSEQ multiplex PCR; the TCRdb copy retains only in-frame clones and omits some. The sample carries approximately 150,000 clones, roughly three quarters recorded once. This sample was included in a study of cytomegalovirus exposure and HLA in healthy donors. General study results and limits: A later analysis reported that several of the most significant clusters appeared to be linked to common viral pathogens, among them Epstein-Barr virus.

The CDR3 length is 16 residues. CDR1 and CDR2 (germline): SEHNR, FQNEAQ (reference sequence). V dropped 1 base and J dropped 4; count of bases not matched to a gene: 8. This receptor was obtained from a woman in her 40s in good health and CMV-seronegative. Sequencing was done on a sample of PBMCs. V is TRBV7-9 and J is TRBJ2-5; 8 nucleotides align to TRBD2. CDR3 loop: CASSLGTGGRGETQYF. The DNA of the CDR3 is TGTGCCAGCAGCTTAGGGACGGGAGGGAGAGGAGAGACCCAGTACTTC. Drawing the rest from reference TRBV7-9 and TRBJ2-5, the complete variable domain is DTGVSQNPRHKITKRGQNVTFRCDPISEHNRLYWYRQTLGQGPEFLTYFQNEAQLEKSRLLSDRFSAERPKGSFSTLEIQRTEQGDSAMYLCASSLGTGGRGETQYFGPGTRLLVL.